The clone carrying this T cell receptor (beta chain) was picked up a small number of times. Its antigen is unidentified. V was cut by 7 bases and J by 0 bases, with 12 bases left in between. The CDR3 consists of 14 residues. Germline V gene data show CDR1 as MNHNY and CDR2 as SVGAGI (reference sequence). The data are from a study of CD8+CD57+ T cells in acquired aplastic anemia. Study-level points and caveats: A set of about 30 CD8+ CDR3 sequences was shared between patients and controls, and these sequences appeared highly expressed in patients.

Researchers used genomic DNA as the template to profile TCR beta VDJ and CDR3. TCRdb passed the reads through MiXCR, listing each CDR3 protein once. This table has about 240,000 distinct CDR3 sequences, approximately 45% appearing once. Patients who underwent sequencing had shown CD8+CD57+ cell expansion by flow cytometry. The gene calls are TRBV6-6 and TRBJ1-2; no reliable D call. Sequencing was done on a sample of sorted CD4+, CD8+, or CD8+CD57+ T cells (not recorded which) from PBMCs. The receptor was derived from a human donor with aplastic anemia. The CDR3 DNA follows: TGTGCCAGCACCCCCAAGTGGGCTAACTATGGCTACACCTTC. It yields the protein CASTPKWANYGYTF.